The 8 T cell receptor beta chains below all came from one sample that was sequenced in a study of OX40 agonist ivuxolimab in advanced cancers. Method: immunoSEQ multiplex PCR; TCRdb's copy keeps in-frame clones and lacks some. The table lists about 100,000 clones, approximately 91% of them singletons. Source: CD4+ or CD8+ T cells sorted from blood, taken in a trial of the OX40 agonist ivuxolimab. The receptor set was obtained from an adult with an advanced solid tumor such as melanoma, head and neck, liver or kidney cancer.

The V gene is TRBV5-4, the J gene TRBJ2-2, with 9 bases aligning to TRBD1. Trimming at V came to 4 bases and at J to 5 bases, leaving 9 bases not matched to a gene. This CDR3 has 16 residues. CDR1 SGHNT and CDR2 YYREEE come from the germline V gene (reference sequence). CDR3 nucleotide sequence: TGTGCCAGCAGCGGGAAACAGGGGGCAGGTACCGGGGAGCTGTTTTTT. It is translated as CASSGKQGAGTGELFF.

This chain joins TRBV28 and TRBJ2-2; D not resolved. This CDR3 spans 14 amino acids. Germline values: CDR1 MDHEN, CDR2 SYDVKM. The ends were cut back, 7 bases at V and 1 base at J, with 10 bases in the middle. CDR3 DNA: TGTGCCAGCATAGGCCAGCTGAACACCGGGGAGCTGTTTTTT. The encoded protein is CASIGQLNTGELFF.

In this sample, this clone turned up once. The chain uses TRBV29-1 and TRBJ2-5; 7 bases line up with TRBD2. The V gene's germline CDR1 is SQVTM and CDR2 ANQGSEA. V trimming: 1 base; J trimming: 1 base; junction bases outside the gene matches: 6. This CDR3 region has 15 residues. The CDR3 here is CSVEVLASGQETQYF. CDR3 coding DNA: TGCAGCGTTGAAGTATTGGCTAGCGGCCAAGAGACCCAGTACTTC. Full variable domain (outside the CDR3, taken from reference TRBV29-1 and TRBJ2-5): SAVISQKPSRDICQRGTSLTIQCQVDSQVTMMFWYRQQPGQSLTLIATANQGSEATYESGFVIDKFPISRPNLTFSTLTVSNMSPEDSSIYLCSVEVLASGQETQYFGPGTRLLVL.

The chain links TRBV2 to TRBJ2-7, with unresolved D. Germline loops: CDR1 SNHLY, CDR2 FYNNEI. This CDR3 contains 11 residues. V was pared by 5 bases and J by 3 bases, with 5 bases between. CDR3 residues: CASSSLYEQYF. The CDR3 DNA reads as TGTGCCAGCAGTTCCCTCTACGAGCAGTACTTC.

This clone was found once. This chain connects TRBV18 to TRBJ1-4, with a weak D call TRBD1 (5 bases). The germline CDR1 and CDR2 sequences are KGHSH and LQKENI. The CDR3 extends over 16 amino acids. V was clipped by 3 bases and J by 0 bases, with 11 bases between them. Written as DNA, the CDR3 is TGTGCCAGCTCACCCCAGGGATTTGCAACTAATGAAAAACTGTTTTTT. Translated: CASSPQGFATNEKLFF.

The chain carries TRBV6-5 and TRBJ1-1; TRBD1 might be the D (5 bases). The CDR3 runs to 13 residues. Germline V gene lookup returns CDR1 MNHEY and CDR2 SVGAGI. The ends were cut back, 4 bases at V and 3 bases at J, with 9 bases in the middle. CDR3 sequence: CASSWGSDTEAFF. For the CDR3, the DNA is TGTGCCAGCAGTTGGGGGAGTGACACTGAAGCTTTCTTT.

A note on this clone: At the DNA level, this CDR3 is encoded by other sequences in the same sample as well. The V call is TRBV5-1, the J call TRBJ2-3; D is unresolved. The CDR3 extends over 12 amino acids. Germline loops: CDR1 SGHRS, CDR2 YFSETQ. Trimming pared 2 bases from V and 3 bases from J, leaving 4 bases between. The CDR3 region is CASSLPTDTQYF. The CDR3 DNA sequence: TGCGCCAGCAGCTTACCGACAGATACGCAGTATTTT. The whole variable domain, remainder taken from reference TRBV5-1 and TRBJ2-3, is KAGVTQTPRYLIKTRGQQVTLSCSPISGHRSVSWYQQTPGQGLQFLFEYFSETQRNKGNFPGRFSGRQFSNSRSEMNVSTLELGDSALYLCASSLPTDTQYFGPGTRLTVL.

V is TRBV7-9 and J is TRBJ1-1; a weak D match, TRBD1 (5 bases). V lost 5 bases and J lost 2, with 12 bases in between. The V gene's germline CDR1 is SEHNR and CDR2 FQNEAQ (reference sequence). This CDR3 spans 14 amino acids. As DNA, the CDR3 is TGTGCCAGCAGCCCTATTACAGGAAACACTGAAGCTTTCTTT. It yields the protein CASSPITGNTEAFF.